A selection of T cell receptor beta chains follows, all from one sample in a study of technical replicates of blood from a handful of donors. Only in-frame clones appear in the TCRdb table, and some are missing; sequencing was by immunoSEQ multiplex PCR. The data contain 50,000 to 65,000 clones, 85% to 95% of them singletons. The sequencing input was PBMCs. Receptor source: a human donor in good health. Some clones in this sample may be carry-over from other donors' samples. CDR3s include the opening cysteine and the closing phenylalanine or tryptophan. D genes are given only for firm matches. Part of the rows lack a size; the others show once, few, many or a class for expanded clones.

J: TRBJ2-7; V: TRBV18; size: NA; D: NA; DNA: TGTGCCAGCTCACCTTCCAGGGGTAACGGCGAGCAGTACTTC; CDR3: CASSPSRGNGEQYF
J: TRBJ2-5; V: TRBV18; size: NA; D: TRBD1; DNA: TGTGCCAGCTCACCCACAGGGGGAGAGACCCAGTACTTC; CDR3: CASSPTGGETQYF
J: TRBJ2-7; V: TRBV29-1; size: NA; D: TRBD1; DNA: TGCAGCGTTGAAGGACAGGGTAATGTCGAGCAGTACTTC; CDR3: CSVEGQGNVEQYF
J: TRBJ2-2; V: TRBV10-3; size: NA; D: TRBD1; DNA: TGTGCCATCCACCCGAGACAGGGTGTTACTAACACCGGGGAGCTGTTTTTT; CDR3: CAIHPRQGVTNTGELFF
J: TRBJ2-7; V: TRBV5-4; size: NA; D: TRBD2; DNA: TGTGCCAGCAGCGGCCGGTGGGGGGGGGAGCAGTACTTC; CDR3: CASSGRWGGEQYF
J: TRBJ2-1; V: TRBV7-9; size: NA; D: NA; DNA: TGTGCCAGCAGAAAAACTGGCGGGAATGAGCAGTTCTTC; CDR3: CASRKTGGNEQFF
J: TRBJ1-2; V: TRBV7-8; size: NA; D: TRBD1; DNA: TGTGCCAGCAGCTCCGGACAGGGCGCGAACTATGGCTACACCTTC; CDR3: CASSSGQGANYGYTF
J: TRBJ1-2; V: TRBV4-1; size: few; D: NA; DNA: TGCGCCAGCAGCCAAACACAGGGTAGTTACTATGGCTACACCTTC; CDR3: CASSQTQGSYYGYTF
J: TRBJ2-3; V: TRBV15; size: NA; D: TRBD2; DNA: TGTGCCACCAGCAGAGAGGGCGGGAGATCAGATACGCAGTATTTT; CDR3: CATSREGGRSDTQYF
J: TRBJ2-1; V: TRBV5-4; size: NA; D: NA; DNA: TGTGCCAGCAGCTTGGGTGGGACAGAGCAGTTCTTC; CDR3: CASSLGGTEQFF
J: TRBJ1-1; V: TRBV5-6; size: NA; D: NA; DNA: TGTGCCAGCAGCTTGGCGGGGTTTGCTGGCACTGAAGCTTTCTTT; CDR3: CASSLAGFAGTEAFF
J: TRBJ1-4; V: TRBV4-2; size: NA; D: TRBD1; DNA: TGTGCCAGCAGCCGGGACAGGGGGGATGAAAAACTGTTTTTT; CDR3: CASSRDRGDEKLFF
J: TRBJ2-3; V: TRBV6-1; size: NA; D: TRBD1; DNA: TGTGCCAGCAGTGTGTCCCGGGACAGGGTAACAGATACGCAGTATTTT; CDR3: CASSVSRDRVTDTQYF
J: TRBJ2-1; V: TRBV25-1; size: NA; D: NA; DNA: TGTGCCAGCAGTAGAGCGGAGGCCTACAATGAGCAGTTCTTC; CDR3: CASSRAEAYNEQFF
J: TRBJ2-1; V: TRBV27; size: NA; D: NA; DNA: TGTGCCAGCAGTTCCGGGACTTACAATGAGCAGTTCTTC; CDR3: CASSSGTYNEQFF
J: TRBJ2-1; V: TRBV7-9; size: once; D: TRBD2; DNA: TGTGCCAGCAGCCGTCCAAATGCAGCGGGGGGGAACAATGAGCAGTTCTTC; CDR3: CASSRPNAAGGNNEQFF
J: TRBJ2-6; V: TRBV2; size: NA; D: NA; DNA: TGTGCCAGCAGTCCACAGGCCTCTGGGGCCAACGTCCTGACTTTC; CDR3: CASSPQASGANVLTF
J: TRBJ1-1; V: TRBV6-5; size: NA; D: NA; DNA: TGTGCCAGCAGTTCCCCCGGTGGGGGGGCGAGTACTGAAGCTTTCTTT; CDR3: CASSSPGGGASTEAFF
J: TRBJ1-5; V: TRBV2; size: few; D: NA; DNA: TGTGCCAGCAGTGAAACCAGGGAAAATCAGCCCCAGCATTTT; CDR3: CASSETRENQPQHF
J: TRBJ2-7; V: TRBV28; size: NA; D: NA; DNA: TGTGCCAGCAGTGGGGACTCCTACTCCTACGAGCAGTACTTC; CDR3: CASSGDSYSYEQYF
J: TRBJ1-4; V: TRBV18; size: once; D: TRBD1; DNA: TGTGCCAGCTCACCCGACAGGGTATCGGAAAAACTGTTTTTT; CDR3: CASSPDRVSEKLFF
J: TRBJ1-1; V: TRBV2; size: NA; D: NA; DNA: TGTGCCAGCAGTGAGCTAGGGGACTACCGCGAAGCTTTCTTT; CDR3: CASSELGDYREAFF
J: TRBJ1-5; V: TRBV2; size: NA; D: NA; DNA: TGTGCCAGCACCCAAGAGGGGGTGCGTCAGCCCCAGCATTTT; CDR3: CASTQEGVRQPQHF
J: TRBJ2-3; V: TRBV6-5; size: NA; D: TRBD2; DNA: TGTGCCAGCAGAATAGCGGGGGGGAACACAGATACGCAGTATTTT; CDR3: CASRIAGGNTDTQYF